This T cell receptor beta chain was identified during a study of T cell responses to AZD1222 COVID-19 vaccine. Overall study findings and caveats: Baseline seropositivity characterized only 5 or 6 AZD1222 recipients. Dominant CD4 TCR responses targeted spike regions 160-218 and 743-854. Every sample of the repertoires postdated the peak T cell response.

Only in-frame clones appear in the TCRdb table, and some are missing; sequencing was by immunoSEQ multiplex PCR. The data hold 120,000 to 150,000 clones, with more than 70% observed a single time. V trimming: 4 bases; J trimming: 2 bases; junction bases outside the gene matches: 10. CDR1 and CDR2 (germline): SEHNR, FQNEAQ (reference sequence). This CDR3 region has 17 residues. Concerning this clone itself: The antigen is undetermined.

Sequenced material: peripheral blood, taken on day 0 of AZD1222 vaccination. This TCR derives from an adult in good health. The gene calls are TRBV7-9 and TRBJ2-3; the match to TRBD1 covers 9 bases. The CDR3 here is CASSSPLGDRATDTQYF. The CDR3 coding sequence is TGTGCCAGCAGCTCACCTTTGGGGGACAGGGCCACAGATACGCAGTATTTT.